What follows are 21 T cell receptor beta chains derived from one specimen sequenced in a study of beta chain features in type 1 diabetes. Antigens for these TCRs are unknown. Study-wide results and limits: Significant though moderate, a shortening of TCRB CDR3s appeared in all four CD4+ subsets of Type 1 diabetes patients.

Reverse transcription of all isolated RNA meant that expressed TCRB transcripts were sequenced. The assay was immunoSEQ multiplex PCR, and TCRdb's table has in-frame clones only and misses some. The profile shows over 650,000 clones, around 15% of them singletons. Specimen: naive CD4+ T cells from blood. These receptors were collected from a man aged 18 to 29 with type 1 diabetes.

This clone has just a few counts. J is TRBJ2-2 and V is TRBV4-3, with D tentatively TRBD1 (7 bases). The length of the CDR3 is 15 residues. CDR1 is LGHNA and CDR2 is YSLEER in the germline V gene. V was shortened by 4 bases and J by 5 bases, with 14 bases between the two germline ends. This chain's CDR3 is CASSPRDSGTGELFF. CDR3 DNA sequence: TGCGCCAGCAGCCCCCGGGACAGCGGGACCGGGGAGCTGTTTTTT.

The chain combines TRBV6-5 with TRBJ1-3, with 8 bases matching TRBD1. Trimming cost V 4 bases and J 3 bases; bases outside gene matches: 5. CDR3 size: 15 residues. The germline CDR1 and CDR2 sequences are MNHEY and SVGAGI. The CDR3 DNA follows: TGTGCCAGCAGTTCTGGACAGGGTAGTGGAAACACCATATATTTT. Translation: CASSSGQGSGNTIYF.

This sequence joins TRBV7-2 and TRBJ2-3, with 11 bases identical to TRBD1. The CDR3 length is 15 residues. V gave up 3 bases and J gave up 8 bases; unmatched junction bases: 7. Germline values: CDR1 SGHTA, CDR2 FQGNSA. Here the CDR3 reads CASSFGQGASGTQYF. CDR3 coding DNA: TGTGCCAGCAGCTTTGGACAGGGGGCGTCTGGTACGCAGTATTTT.

The genes are TRBV4-3 and TRBJ1-6; D remains unclear. V was cut by 0 bases and J by 9 bases, with 6 bases left in between. Looked up from germline, CDR1 is LGHNA and CDR2 is YSLEER. The CDR3 has 13 residues. The CDR3 region has the DNA TGCGCCAGCAGCCAAGAAACGAGTTCACCCCTCCACTTT. Translating gives CASSQETSSPLHF.

The V and J genes are TRBV18 and TRBJ1-3; D is possibly TRBD1 (5 bases). Germline V CDR1 and CDR2: KGHSH, LQKENI. V was shortened by 2 bases and J by 4 bases, with 6 bases between the two germline ends. CDR3 size: 13 residues. The CDR3 is CASSPGAGNTIYF. CDR3 DNA sequence: TGTGCCAGCTCACCAGGGGCCGGAAACACCATATATTTT.

The sample holds a few counts of this clone. J is TRBJ2-1 and V is TRBV5-4, with D possibly matching TRBD2 (5 bases). CDR1 SGHNT and CDR2 YYREEE come from the germline V gene (reference sequence). The germline V and J ends were trimmed by 6 bases and 2 bases, with 12 bases remaining between them. CDR3 length: 14 residues. The CDR3 reads CASTEPGTYNEQFF. The CDR3 region has the DNA TGTGCCAGCACGGAACCCGGGACCTACAATGAGCAGTTCTTC.

This clone was counted between two and nine times. The rearrangement uses TRBV5-1 and TRBJ2-5; 10 bases map to TRBD2. The ends lost 1 base at V and 5 bases at J; junction bases unmatched: 8. Per germline, CDR1 SGHRS and CDR2 YFSETQ. The CDR3 sequence is 16 residues long. CDR3 in DNA: TGCGCCAGCAGCTTGTCGCTAGCGGGAGCATGGGAGACCCAGTACTTC. It codes for CASSLSLAGAWETQYF.

V is TRBV7-2 and J is TRBJ2-1, with D possibly called TRBD1 or TRBD2 (5 bases each). The ends were cut back, 1 base at V and 8 bases at J, with 9 bases in the middle. Germline assignment: CDR1 SGHTA and CDR2 FQGNSA. This CDR3 is 13 amino acids long. CDR3 sequence (DNA): TGTGCCAGCAGCTTAGGAGAGGGGTATGAGCAGTTCTTC. This encodes CASSLGEGYEQFF.

This chain connects TRBV7-9 to TRBJ2-2; 10 bases match TRBD2. The V and J ends lost 5 bases and 4 bases, in that order; junction bases with no gene match: 7. Germline V CDR1 and CDR2: SEHNR, FQNEAQ (reference sequence). CDR3 length: 16 amino acids. CDR3 sequence: CASSPWSGGATGELFF. DNA of the CDR3: TGTGCCAGCAGCCCGTGGAGCGGGGGGGCCACCGGGGAGCTGTTTTTT.

This clone has more than one count but fewer than ten. The genes are TRBV5-1 and TRBJ2-3, with 12 bases aligning to TRBD2. V lost 4 bases to trimming and J lost 4 bases; unmatched junction nucleotides: 10. From germline, CDR1 is SGHRS and CDR2 YFSETQ. The CDR3 spans 17 residues. This CDR3 is CASSLPLAGGSADTQYF. In nucleotides, the CDR3 is TGCGCCAGCAGCCTCCCACTAGCGGGAGGAAGCGCAGATACGCAGTATTTT.

The CDR3 protein is CASGLGGPAPDTQYF. The CDR3 region has the DNA TGTGCTAGCGGTCTCGGGGGCCCGGCCCCAGATACGCAGTATTTT. The chain is built from TRBV7-7 and TRBJ2-3; either TRBD1 or TRBD2 may fit D (6 bases each). This CDR3 is built from 15 residues. CDR1 is SSHAT and CDR2 is FNYEAQ in the germline V gene (reference sequence). Complete variable domain (other parts from reference TRBV7-7 and TRBJ2-3): GAGVSQSPRYKVTKRGQDVTLRCDPISSHATLYWYQQALGQGPEFLTYFNYEAQPDKSGLPSDRFSAERPEGSISTLTIQRTEQRDSAMYRCASGLGGPAPDTQYFGPGTRLTVL.

This clone was picked up a small number of times. V usage is TRBV7-9 and J usage is TRBJ2-1; a weak D match, TRBD2 (6 bases). The V end lost 6 bases, the J end lost 4 bases, and 16 bases lay between the germline ends. Germline V gives CDR1 SEHNR, CDR2 FQNEAQ (reference sequence). This CDR3 contains 15 residues. DNA of the CDR3: TGTGCCAGCAGGATTGCGGGGCAACCTTACAATGAGCAGTTCTTC. This gives the protein CASRIAGQPYNEQFF.

The chain recombines TRBV2 with TRBJ1-4; possibly TRBD1 for D (5 bases). V lost 4 bases and J 4 bases, leaving 10 bases between the germline ends. Germline V CDR1 and CDR2: SNHLY, FYNNEI. This CDR3 contains 14 residues. The CDR3 here is CASSADRRNEKLFF. The CDR3 nucleotides are TGTGCCAGCAGTGCTGACAGACGTAATGAAAAACTGTTTTTT.

This clone showed up just a few times. The rearrangement uses TRBV30 and TRBJ1-4; 8 bases match TRBD1. J gave up 8 bases and V 5 bases, and 10 bases lay outside the gene matches. Germline CDR1 GTSNPN, CDR2 SVGIG (reference sequence). The CDR3 is made up of 14 amino acids. The DNA for the CDR3 is TGTGCCTGGGCTAATAGACAGGGGACGGAAAAACTGTTTTTT. Protein sequence: CAWANRQGTEKLFF.

This clone showed up just a few times. This chain uses TRBV29-1 with TRBJ1-5; D ambiguous. Per the germline V gene, CDR1 is SQVTM and CDR2 is ANQGSEA. Between the trimmed V and J ends, which lost 0 bases and 6 bases, there was a span of 6 bases. CDR3 length: 12 amino acids. For the CDR3, the DNA is TGCAGCGTTGAAGAGGGCGGTCAGCCCCAGCATTTT. Its protein is CSVEEGGQPQHF.

This clone was counted only a few times. The chain employs TRBV7-2 and TRBJ1-2, with unresolved D. Germline values: CDR1 SGHTA, CDR2 FQGNSA. Trimming shortened V by 5 bases and J by 5 bases, and 18 bases separated the two germline ends. The CDR3 runs 15 residues. CDR3 residues: CASSLVALPGYGYTF. Written as DNA, the CDR3 is TGTGCCAGCAGCCTCGTAGCTCTCCCGGGGTATGGCTACACCTTC.

This clone was observed a few times. DNA of the CDR3: TGCAGCGTGACCACGTACATGAACACTGAAGCTTTCTTT. Protein: CSVTTYMNTEAFF. V gene TRBV29-1 combines with J gene TRBJ1-1; D is undetermined. The germline V gene encodes CDR1 SQVTM and CDR2 ANQGSEA. Deletions cut 6 bases from V and 0 bases from J, with 11 bases between. The CDR3 loop spans 13 amino acids.

This chain links TRBV29-1 with TRBJ1-2; no definite D call. Germline V CDR1 and CDR2: SQVTM, ANQGSEA. This CDR3 comprises 11 residues. Deletions cut 4 bases from V and 8 bases from J, with 11 bases between. Here the CDR3 reads CSVVVPRGYTF. In DNA, the CDR3 is TGCAGCGTTGTAGTTCCGCGGGGCTACACCTTC.

The chain couples TRBV28 to TRBJ2-7; no reliable D call. Germline-derived CDR1 and CDR2 are MDHEN and SYDVKM. The CDR3 spans 15 residues. V gave up 2 bases and J gave up 1 base, with 12 bases separating them. The CDR3, as DNA: TGTGCCAGCAGTTTAACGAACCTGGGATCCTACGAGCAGTACTTC. It encodes CASSLTNLGSYEQYF. Using reference TRBV28 and TRBJ2-7 for the parts outside the CDR3, the full variable domain is DVKVTQSSRYLVKRTGEKVFLECVQDMDHENMFWYRQDPGLGLRLIYFSYDVKMKEKGDIPEGYSVSREKKERFSLILESASTNQTSMYLCASSLTNLGSYEQYFGPGTRLTVT.

This rearrangement joins TRBV11-2 to TRBJ2-7, with D unclear. Germline V gene data show CDR1 as SGHAT and CDR2 as FQNNGV. The CDR3 extends over 12 amino acids. V was pared by 1 base and J by 2 bases, with 3 bases between. CDR3 amino acids: CASSLGAYEQYF. In nucleotides, the CDR3 is TGTGCCAGCAGCTTAGGGGCCTACGAGCAGTACTTC.

This clone has a handful of counts. This chain joins TRBV5-4 and TRBJ2-6; 9 nucleotides align to TRBD1. Germline V gene sequence: CDR1 SGHNT, CDR2 YYREEE (reference sequence). This CDR3 is 15 amino acids long. V lost 3 bases, J lost 2 bases, and 0 bases stayed unmatched. The DNA of the CDR3 is TGTGCCAGCAGCTGGGACAGGGCTGGGGCCAACGTCCTGACTTTC. This encodes CASSWDRAGANVLTF.